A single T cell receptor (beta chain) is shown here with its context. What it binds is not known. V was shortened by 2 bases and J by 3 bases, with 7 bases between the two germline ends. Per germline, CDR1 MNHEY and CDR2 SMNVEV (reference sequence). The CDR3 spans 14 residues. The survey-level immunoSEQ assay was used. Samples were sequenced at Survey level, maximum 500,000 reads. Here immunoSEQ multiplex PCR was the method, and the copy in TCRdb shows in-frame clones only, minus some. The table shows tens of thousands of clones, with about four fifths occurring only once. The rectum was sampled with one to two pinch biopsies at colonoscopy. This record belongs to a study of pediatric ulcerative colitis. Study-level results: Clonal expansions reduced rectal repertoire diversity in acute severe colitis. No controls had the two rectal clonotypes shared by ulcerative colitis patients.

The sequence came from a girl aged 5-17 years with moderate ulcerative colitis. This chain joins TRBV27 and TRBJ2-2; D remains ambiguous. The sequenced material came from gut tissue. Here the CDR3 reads CASSLRQYTGELFF. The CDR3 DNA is TGTGCCAGCAGTTTACGGCAGTACACCGGGGAGCTGTTTTTT.